This T cell receptor (beta chain) was captured by sequencing in a study of CD8+ T cells in alopecia areata. Notes on the study in general: There were also resident alphabeta T cells of normal skin sequenced in scalp samples. Greater clonality was observed in lesional scalp samples, especially alopecia totalis/universalis, versus normal scalp.

RNA was isolated and reverse transcribed to cDNA, the sequencing template. Using immunoSEQ multiplex PCR, the repertoire was profiled, and TCRdb retains in-frame clones only, with some absent. The sample carries 95,000 to 120,000 clones, roughly 60% recorded once. Germline CDR1 LGHNA, CDR2 YSLEER. The CDR3 length is 15 residues. The ends were cut back, 0 bases at V and 4 bases at J, with 13 bases in the middle. This clone was seen a handful of times. The antigen remains unidentified. This same CDR3 is encoded by further DNA sequences in the sample. This chain uses TRBV4-3 with TRBJ2-7; no reliable D call. Sequencing was carried out using CD8+ T cells sorted from blood. This TCR was recovered from a human donor in good health. Written as DNA, the CDR3 is TGCGCCAGCAGCCAAGATCGGCACAGCTTTTACGAGCAGTACTTC. Its translation: CASSQDRHSFYEQYF.